Listed below are T cell receptor beta chains from one sample, sequenced in a study of shared clonotypes between healthy human individuals. Sequencing used immunoSEQ multiplex PCR; TCRdb keeps in-frame clones, though not all of them. The sample records around 1.9 million clones, approximately 92% being singletons. Sequences were obtained from naive CD8+ T cells from PBMCs. The receptors derive from a man between 18 and 29 years old in good health. Some clones in this sample may be carry-over from other donors' samples. The CDR3 runs from the conserved cysteine through the conserved F or W. A D gene is named only where the DNA matches it firmly. The size field is filled for only some rows; it gives once, few, many or a size class.

D: -
V: TRBV27
J: TRBJ2-1
length: 16
size: -
DNA: TGTGCCAGCAGTTTCGTCGCCAGACCGAGGGGCAATGAGCAGTTCTTC
CDR3: CASSFVARPRGNEQFF

D: -
V: TRBV7-2
J: TRBJ2-7
length: 15
size: -
DNA: TGTGCCAGCAGCCCCGGACAGACCTCCTGGGGTGAGCAGTACTTC
CDR3: CASSPGQTSWGEQYF

D: TRBD1
V: TRBV15
J: TRBJ1-3
length: 20
size: -
DNA: TGTGCCACCAGCAGAGATTTCTCCCCACAGACAGGGCGAACTGGAAACACCATATATTTT
CDR3: CATSRDFSPQTGRTGNTIYF

D: -
V: TRBV27
J: TRBJ2-3
length: 15
size: -
DNA: TGTGCCAGCAGTTTGCACCTGGGAGGTGGCGATACGCAGTATTTT
CDR3: CASSLHLGGGDTQYF

D: TRBD1
V: TRBV27
J: TRBJ1-2
length: 15
size: -
DNA: TGTGCCAGCAGCACTCTGGGGACAGGACGCTATGGCTACACCTTC
CDR3: CASSTLGTGRYGYTF

D: -
V: TRBV7-8
J: TRBJ2-7
length: 14
size: -
DNA: TGTGCCAGCAGCATCGACGGGCGCTCCTACGAGCAGTACTTC
CDR3: CASSIDGRSYEQYF

D: TRBD1
V: TRBV10-3
J: TRBJ2-3
length: 14
size: few
DNA: TGTGCCATCAGAACACAGGGGGCGGAAGATACGCAGTATTTT
CDR3: CAIRTQGAEDTQYF

D: TRBD2
V: TRBV9
J: TRBJ2-1
length: 15
size: -
DNA: TGTGCCAGCAGCGTATTCGCGGGAGAAGGGCGGGAGCAGTTCTTC
CDR3: CASSVFAGEGREQFF

D: -
V: TRBV6-5
J: TRBJ2-7
length: 13
size: -
DNA: TGTGCCAGCAGTTACTCCAAGGGGTACGAGCAGTACTTC
CDR3: CASSYSKGYEQYF

D: TRBD2
V: TRBV9
J: TRBJ2-3
length: 17
size: -
DNA: TGTGCCAGCAGCCCGCGGGCTAGCGGGATCGGTCCGGATACGCAGTATTTT
CDR3: CASSPRASGIGPDTQYF

D: TRBD1
V: TRBV27
J: TRBJ1-2
length: 17
size: -
DNA: TGTGCCAGCAGTCTCGCCCGGGACAGGTGGGATAACTATGGCTACACCTTC
CDR3: CASSLARDRWDNYGYTF

D: -
V: TRBV6-1
J: TRBJ1-1
length: 14
size: -
DNA: TGTGCCAGCAGTGAACGCCCTCTTTACACTGAAGCTTTCTTT
CDR3: CASSERPLYTEAFF

D: -
V: TRBV5-4
J: TRBJ2-7
length: 17
size: -
DNA: TGTGCCAGCAGCTTCGGTCCCCCGGGACCTATCTCCTACGAGCAGTACTTC
CDR3: CASSFGPPGPISYEQYF

D: -
V: TRBV13
J: TRBJ1-2
length: 11
size: -
DNA: TGTGCCAGCGAACATATTGGTGGCTACACCTTC
CDR3: CASEHIGGYTF

D: TRBD2
V: TRBV13
J: TRBJ2-1
length: 15
size: -
DNA: TGTGCCAGCAGCCTCGGGACTAGCGGGATTCATGAGCAGTTCTTC
CDR3: CASSLGTSGIHEQFF

D: TRBD1
V: TRBV5-4
J: TRBJ1-3
length: 16
size: -
DNA: TGTGCCAGCAGCCCGGGACAGGGGCTAGCTGGAAACACCATATATTTT
CDR3: CASSPGQGLAGNTIYF

D: TRBD1
V: TRBV25-1
J: TRBJ1-2
length: 16
size: -
DNA: TGTGCCAGCAGTGGCTCAGGGGGTTTGATTAACTATGGCTACACCTTC
CDR3: CASSGSGGLINYGYTF

D: -
V: TRBV27
J: TRBJ2-7
length: 15
size: -
DNA: TGTGCCAGCCGGGCGAGGACGGGACGCTCCTACGAGCAGTACTTC
CDR3: CASRARTGRSYEQYF

D: -
V: TRBV7-2
J: TRBJ2-6
length: 19
size: once
DNA: TGTGCCAGCAGCTCTTTTCGGAGCCCAGGGGCGTTGGGGGCCAACGTCCTGACTTTC
CDR3: CASSSFRSPGALGANVLTF

D: -
V: TRBV6-1
J: TRBJ1-1
length: 15
size: -
DNA: TGTGCCAGCAGTGAATATGGGACAACGAACACTGAAGCTTTCTTT
CDR3: CASSEYGTTNTEAFF

D: TRBD1
V: TRBV9
J: TRBJ1-5
length: 15
size: -
DNA: TGTGCCAGCAGCGGCGGGGACAGCCCGTATCAGCCCCAGCATTTT
CDR3: CASSGGDSPYQPQHF